This is a list of T cell receptor beta chains from one sample in a study of cytomegalovirus exposure and HLA in healthy donors. Measured with immunoSEQ multiplex PCR; TCRdb has only the in-frame clones, and not every one. This table holds 140,000 to 150,000 clones, just under 85% found once. Sequencing input: PBMCs. The receptors were gathered from a woman aged 55-70 years in good health and CMV-seropositive. The CDR3 runs from the conserved cysteine through the conserved F or W. The D gene is left open where the match is weak. Part of the rows lack a size; the others show once, few, many or a class for expanded clones.

>TRBJ2-7|TRBV25-1|TRBD1|.
CASNRQGGSGEQYF
TGTGCCAGCAATCGACAGGGGGGGTCTGGCGAGCAGTACTTC
>TRBJ1-4|TRBV2|.|.
CASSRTEGREKLFF
TGTGCCAGCAGTAGGACCGAAGGGAGGGAAAAACTGTTTTTT
>TRBJ2-2|TRBV13|TRBD1|.
CASSLIQGASGELFF
TGTGCCAGCAGCTTAATCCAGGGGGCCTCCGGGGAGCTGTTTTTT
>TRBJ2-1|TRBV7-9|TRBD2|.
CASSPLGGRGNEQFF
TGTGCCAGCAGCCCACTGGGAGGGAGGGGAAATGAGCAGTTCTTC
>TRBJ2-7|TRBV15|TRBD1|.
CATSRDLLGQGQTGSYEQYF
TGTGCCACCAGCAGAGATCTTCTGGGACAGGGTCAAACAGGTTCCTACGAGCAGTACTTC
>TRBJ2-2|TRBV7-2|TRBD2|.
CASSLVVGGDYTGELFF
TGTGCCAGCAGCTTAGTTGTCGGGGGGGATTACACCGGGGAGCTGTTTTTT
>TRBJ2-5|TRBV7-2|.|.
CASSSWSGETQYF
TGTGCCAGCAGCAGCTGGTCGGGGGAGACCCAGTACTTC
>TRBJ2-5|TRBV20-1|.|.
CSVEQGETQYF
TGCAGTGTGGAACAGGGAGAGACCCAGTACTTC
>TRBJ1-4|TRBV30|TRBD1|few
CAWSVGGQGGEKLFF
TGTGCCTGGAGTGTGGGGGGACAGGGCGGCGAAAAACTGTTTTTT
>TRBJ1-1|TRBV28|.|.
CASRTADSLNTEAFF
TGTGCCAGCAGAACCGCCGACAGTTTGAACACTGAAGCTTTCTTT
>TRBJ1-4|TRBV6-6|.|.
CASSYKQGGEKLFF
TGTGCCAGCAGTTACAAGCAGGGAGGGGAAAAACTGTTTTTT
>TRBJ1-3|TRBV18|.|.
CASSPGIGNTIYF
TGTGCCAGCTCACCCGGGATTGGGAACACCATATATTTT
>TRBJ2-7|TRBV27|TRBD1|.
CATGTGGYEQYF
TGTGCCACCGGGACAGGGGGATACGAGCAGTACTTC
>TRBJ1-1|TRBV2|.|.
CASGVNTEAFF
TGTGCCAGCGGAGTGAACACTGAAGCTTTCTTT
>TRBJ1-2|TRBV5-4|.|.
CASREGQRGYGYTF
TGTGCCAGCAGGGAAGGACAGCGTGGCTATGGCTACACCTTC
>TRBJ1-1|TRBV2|.|.
CASSGATEEAFF
TGTGCCAGCAGTGGAGCGACAGAAGAAGCTTTCTTT
>TRBJ2-3|TRBV7-2|TRBD2|.
CASSPSQAGSEDTQYF
TGTGCCAGCAGCCCTTCCCAAGCGGGGAGTGAAGATACGCAGTATTTT
>TRBJ2-1|TRBV29-1|TRBD1|.
CSVEGQGAIEQFF
TGCAGCGTTGAAGGGCAGGGGGCGATTGAGCAGTTCTTC
>TRBJ2-2|TRBV19|TRBD1|.
CASREQGAGELFF
TGTGCCAGTAGGGAACAGGGGGCGGGGGAGCTGTTTTTT
>TRBJ2-4|TRBV18|.|.
CASSPDTQAKNIQYF
TGTGCCAGCTCACCAGACACCCAGGCCAAAAACATTCAGTACTTC
>TRBJ1-1|TRBV28|.|.
CASSFGEEVNTEAFF
TGTGCCAGCAGTTTCGGTGAGGAAGTGAACACTGAAGCTTTCTTT
>TRBJ1-5|TRBV7-2|TRBD1|.
CASSRTGFDQPQHF
TGTGCCAGCAGCCGGACAGGGTTCGATCAGCCCCAGCATTTT
>TRBJ1-2|TRBV11-2|.|.
CASSSSGGAYGYTF
TGTGCCAGCAGCTCAAGTGGGGGGGCTTATGGCTACACCTTC
>TRBJ1-1|TRBV19|TRBD1|.
CASSIGQGRAEAFF
TGTGCCAGTAGTATAGGACAGGGCCGCGCTGAAGCTTTCTTT
>TRBJ1-1|TRBV2|.|few
CASRATGTHTEAFF
TGTGCCAGCAGGGCAACAGGGACACACACTGAAGCTTTCTTT
>TRBJ2-5|TRBV11-2|TRBD1|.
CASSEDERTGGETQYF
TGTGCCAGCAGCGAAGACGAAAGGACAGGGGGAGAGACCCAGTACTTC
>TRBJ2-2|TRBV28|TRBD2|.
CASTESGTLAGELFF
TGTGCCAGCACCGAAAGCGGGACTTTAGCCGGGGAGCTGTTTTTT
>TRBJ2-1|TRBV9|TRBD2|.
CASSVGPAGVNEQFF
TGTGCCAGCAGCGTAGGGCCGGCGGGAGTCAATGAGCAGTTCTTC
>TRBJ2-3|TRBV9|TRBD2|.
CASSPGASGRGTDTQYF
TGTGCCAGCAGCCCCGGGGCTAGCGGGAGGGGTACAGATACGCAGTATTTT
>TRBJ2-5|TRBV5-1|TRBD1|.
CASSWGQGNQETQYF
TGCGCCAGCAGCTGGGGACAGGGTAACCAAGAGACCCAGTACTTC